The T cell receptor (beta chain) described here comes from a study of CD8 T cells in ankylosing spondylitis. Many counts were recorded for this clonotype. Antigen specificity is unknown. The germline CDR1 and CDR2 sequences are DFQATT and SNEGSKA (reference sequence). The ends were cut back, 3 bases at V and 0 bases at J, with 8 bases in the middle. CDR3 length equals 13 residues. General study findings and limits: Made up of 7 to 9 highly homologous variants, a TCR beta motif appeared characteristic of ankylosing spondylitis blood.

Quantitative 5'-RACE with molecular barcodes produced the TCR beta libraries. TCRdb analysed the 5' RACE reads with MiXCR anew, one entry per CDR3 protein. The data contain roughly 700,000 distinct CDR3 sequences, under 20% of them seen just once; the ten biggest clones take up around 20%. The J gene is TRBJ1-1, the V gene TRBV20-1; tentatively, D is TRBD1 (5 bases). Sequenced material: blood, either unsorted or a sorted T cell fraction (not recorded which). This clonotype originated in a male donor with ankylosing spondylitis. The CDR3 DNA reads as TGCAGTGCTAGCGCAGGGCTGAACACTGAAGCTTTCTTT. This codes for CSASAGLNTEAFF.